The 9 T cell receptor beta chains below were found in one sample sequenced in a study of blood T cell repertoires in COVID-19. Using immunoSEQ multiplex PCR, the repertoire was profiled, and TCRdb retains in-frame clones only, with some absent. The sample yields about 300,000 clones, more than 80% seen once. Sequenced: peripheral blood. These receptors came from a man aged 18-30 years who had recovered from COVID-19.

This clone was detected only once. The gene calls are TRBV7-9 and TRBJ1-5; unclear D gene. Germline assignment: CDR1 SEHNR and CDR2 FQNEAQ (reference sequence). V was trimmed by 5 bases and J by 2 bases, leaving 16 bases between them. The CDR3 has 16 residues. CDR3 bases: TGTGCCAGCAGCCCCGAAGGGAGATCGGGCAATCAGCCCCAGCATTTT. Translating it yields CASSPEGRSGNQPQHF.

This sequence joins TRBV4-2 and TRBJ1-2; 9 positions match TRBD1. The CDR3 extends over 13 amino acids. The germline CDR1 and CDR2 sequences are LGHNA and YNFKEQ. Losses at the gene ends were 4 bases for V and 3 bases for J; bases not matched to a gene: 0. The CDR3 DNA reads TGTGCCAGCAGCCGGGACAGGGACTATGGCTACACCTTC. Amino acids: CASSRDRDYGYTF.

The V call is TRBV10-3, the J call TRBJ1-6; D gene unclear. The CDR3 loop spans 17 amino acids. Trimming shortened V by 6 bases and J by 0 bases, and 15 bases separated the two germline ends. Germline V gene sequence: CDR1 ENHRY, CDR2 SYGVKD. The CDR3 DNA reads TGTGCCATCAGCCCGAGGGCAGTGACCTCCTATAATTCACCCCTCCACTTT. As protein: CAISPRAVTSYNSPLHF.

This rearrangement joins TRBV18 to TRBJ1-3; 11 bases line up with TRBD1. After removal of 2 bases from V and 0 bases from J, the junction contained 6 bases not matched to a gene. The CDR3 runs 18 residues. The germline gives CDR1 KGHSH, CDR2 LQKENI. The CDR3 DNA sequence: TGTGCCAGCTCACCAACGGGACAGGGGGGAGTCTCTGGAAACACCATATATTTT. As protein: CASSPTGQGGVSGNTIYF.

The chain uses TRBV19 and TRBJ1-5; D might be TRBD1 (5 bases). The germline V gene encodes CDR1 LNHDA and CDR2 SQIVND (reference sequence). V dropped 9 bases and J dropped 3 bases, with 21 bases sitting between them. The CDR3 covers 16 residues. The CDR3 nucleotides read TGTGCCAGATTATCGGGGGAGAGCCCCTACAATCAGCCCCAGCATTTT. Protein: CARLSGESPYNQPQHF.

The chain recombines TRBV14 with TRBJ2-7; a possible D gene is TRBD2 (6 bases). Trimming removed 2 bases from V and 0 bases from J, with 11 bases in between. Germline V gene sequence: CDR1 SGHDN, CDR2 FVKESK. The CDR3 extends over 15 amino acids. For the CDR3, the DNA is TGTGCCAGCAGCCAAATGCGGGGCGGCTCCTACGAGCAGTACTTC. Translated, it gives CASSQMRGGSYEQYF.

Worth noting for this clone: The same CDR3 arises from other DNA sequences in this sample as well. This chain links TRBV6-2 or TRBV6-3 with TRBJ2-7; TRBD2 is a possible D gene (5 bases). The CDR3 is 12 amino acids. CDR1 is MNHEY, CDR2 SVGEGT, per germline. The V end was cut by 4 bases, the J end by 3 bases, with 7 bases between. CDR3 nucleotides: TGTGCCAGCAGTTCGGGAAGCTACGAGCAGTACTTC. Encoded protein: CASSSGSYEQYF.

This chain connects TRBV7-3 to TRBJ2-7; 9 bases align to TRBD1. The CDR3 is 13 amino acids. Germline V lookup: CDR1 SGHTA, CDR2 FQGTGA. The V segment lost 4 bases and the J segment 5 bases; nucleotides outside the gene matches: 3. The CDR3 here is CASSWGQGNEQYF. The CDR3 nucleotides read TGTGCCAGCAGCTGGGGACAGGGTAACGAGCAGTACTTC.

This clone occurred a few times. In the same sample, other DNA sequences code for this CDR3. The rearrangement joins TRBV6-5 to TRBJ1-1; D is ambiguous. V shed 8 bases and J shed 2 bases, with 9 bases lying between them. The CDR3 is made up of 12 amino acids. Germline CDR1 is MNHEY and CDR2 is SVGAGI. The CDR3 is CASASVNTEAFF. CDR3 DNA: TGTGCCAGCGCCTCAGTCAACACTGAAGCTTTCTTT.